The 13 T cell receptor beta chains listed next were all sequenced from one sample in a study of cytotoxic CD8 clonotypes in ibrutinib-treated CLL. Only in-frame clones appear in the TCRdb table, and some are missing; sequencing was by immunoSEQ multiplex PCR. The data show about 68,000 clones, around two thirds seen once. The sequenced sample was PBMCs, obtained after 12 months of ibrutinib treatment. The receptors shown here come from a human donor with chronic lymphocytic leukemia.

V gene TRBV7-3 combines with J gene TRBJ2-3; the D gene is possibly TRBD1 (6 bases). The ends were cut back, 3 bases at V and 2 bases at J, with 12 bases in the middle. The CDR3 spans 15 residues. CDR1 is SGHTA, CDR2 FQGTGA, per germline. This chain's CDR3 is CASSFQGSLTDTQYF. CDR3 DNA sequence: TGTGCCAGCAGCTTTCAGGGGTCTCTCACAGATACGCAGTATTTT. Full variable domain (remainder filled in from reference TRBV7-3 and TRBJ2-3): GAGVSQTPSNKVTEKGKYVELRCDPISGHTALYWYRQSLGQGPEFLIYFQGTGAADDSGLPNDRFFAVRPEGSVSTLKIQRTERGDSAVYLCASSFQGSLTDTQYFGPGTRLTVL.

This clone showed up just a few times. The gene calls are TRBV11-2 and TRBJ1-1; the match to TRBD1 covers 9 bases. Germline CDR1 and CDR2: SGHAT and FQNNGV. Trimming cost V 5 bases and J 6 bases; bases outside gene matches: 10. The length of the CDR3 is 15 residues. CDR3 amino acids: CASSHRDRVEPEAFF. In DNA form, the CDR3 reads TGTGCCAGCAGCCACCGGGACAGGGTGGAGCCTGAAGCTTTCTTT.

In DNA, the CDR3 is TGTGCCAGCAGTTACCAGAGACCAGGGAATCAGCCCCAGCATTTT. The encoded protein is CASSYQRPGNQPQHF. V usage is TRBV6-5 and J usage is TRBJ1-5; tentative D call: TRBD1 (5 bases). With 2 bases removed from V and 4 bases from J, the gap between germline ends came to 12 bases. This CDR3 comprises 15 residues. CDR1 is MNHEY, CDR2 SVGAGI, per germline.

This sequence joins TRBV5-5 and TRBJ1-1; D gene uncertain. The CDR3 extends over 13 amino acids. The germline gives CDR1 SGHKS, CDR2 YYEKEE (reference sequence). V dropped 3 bases and J dropped 2 bases, with 8 bases sitting between them. CDR3 sequence reads: CASSSHTNTEAFF. CDR3 nucleotides: TGTGCCAGCAGCTCACACACTAACACTGAAGCTTTCTTT.

The chain is built from TRBV7-2 and TRBJ1-4; TRBD1 is a possible D gene (5 bases). Deletions cut 2 bases from V and 3 bases from J, with 10 bases between. Germline CDR1 is SGHTA and CDR2 is FQGNSA. The CDR3 runs to 15 residues. The DNA for the CDR3 is TGTGCCAGCAGCTTAAGTGGGGGTCCTAATGAAAAACTGTTTTTT. Protein sequence: CASSLSGGPNEKLFF.

The chain carries TRBV27 and TRBJ2-2, with D perhaps matching TRBD1 (6 bases). Germline CDR1 reads MNHEY; CDR2 reads SMNVEV (reference sequence). The CDR3 totals 16 residues. V was clipped by 3 bases and J by 6 bases, with 17 bases between them. Here the CDR3 DNA reads TGTGCCAGCAGTTTCTCAGCGGTGGGGACACCCGGGGAGCTGTTTTTT. It encodes CASSFSAVGTPGELFF.

The V call is TRBV27, the J call TRBJ2-3; D gene ambiguous. CDR1 MNHEY and CDR2 SMNVEV come from the germline V gene (reference sequence). The CDR3 sequence is 15 residues long. Trimming took 6 bases from V and 5 from J, leaving 18 bases between them. The CDR3 here is CASSPGIGRRDTQYF. CDR3 nucleotides: TGTGCCAGCAGCCCGGGTATAGGTCGGAGAGATACGCAGTATTTT.

The chain is built from TRBV7-3 and TRBJ1-2, with TRBD1 matching over 9 bases. With V trimmed by 5 bases and J by 8 bases, 12 bases remained unmatched. Per germline, CDR1 SGHTA and CDR2 FQGTGA. The CDR3 consists of 15 residues. The CDR3 sequence: CASSLSGQGHQGYTF. Written as DNA, the CDR3 is TGTGCCAGCAGCCTCTCCGGACAGGGGCACCAGGGCTACACCTTC.

Note on this clone: The junction differs from germline at one of its ends, possibly a read error. CDR3 nucleotides: TGTGCCAGCAGTGAAGGCGTCTCCCTCCCAGTCTTC. Protein product: CASSEGVSLPVF. The chain carries TRBV6-1 and TRBJ2-1; D gene uncertain. The CDR3 spans 12 residues. Germline loops: CDR1 MNHNS, CDR2 SASEGT.

The chain carries TRBV2 and TRBJ1-3; unclear D gene. The V gene lost 5 bases and the J gene lost 1 base, with 12 bases spanning the gap. Germline CDR1 reads SNHLY; CDR2 reads FYNNEI. The CDR3 has 15 residues. In DNA, the CDR3 is TGTGCCAGCAGTCAGGAGTCTAGGTCTGGAAACACCATATATTTT. Encoded protein: CASSQESRSGNTIYF.

The genes are TRBV7-2 and TRBJ2-5; possibly TRBD2 for D (7 bases). Germline V CDR1 and CDR2: SGHTA, FQGNSA. The length of the CDR3 is 16 residues. The germline V and J ends were trimmed by 5 bases and 7 bases, with 23 bases remaining between them. CDR3 DNA sequence: TGTGCCAGCAGCGACTCGGGCGGGGGCCGTCGGGGGACCCAGTACTTC. Protein product: CASSDSGGGRRGTQYF.

This clone counts as medium-sized (0.01 to 0.1%). The chain has TRBV4-3 and TRBJ1-2; 7 bases match TRBD1. This CDR3 comprises 14 residues. V shed 4 bases and J 2 bases; nucleotides not matched to a gene: 4. Germline-derived CDR1 and CDR2 are LGHNA and YSLEER. CDR3 nucleotide sequence: TGCGCCAGCAGCCCCCAACAGGGGAACTATGGCTACACCTTC. Translated, it gives CASSPQQGNYGYTF.

This chain links TRBV7-3 with TRBJ2-3; tentatively, D is TRBD2 (5 bases). Germline values: CDR1 SGHTA, CDR2 FQGTGA. The CDR3 has 15 residues. V lost 4 bases to trimming and J lost 1 base, with 12 bases between them. The CDR3 DNA follows: TGTGCCAGCAGCTCCGGCGGGCCGGGCACAGATACGCAGTATTTT. It specifies CASSSGGPGTDTQYF.